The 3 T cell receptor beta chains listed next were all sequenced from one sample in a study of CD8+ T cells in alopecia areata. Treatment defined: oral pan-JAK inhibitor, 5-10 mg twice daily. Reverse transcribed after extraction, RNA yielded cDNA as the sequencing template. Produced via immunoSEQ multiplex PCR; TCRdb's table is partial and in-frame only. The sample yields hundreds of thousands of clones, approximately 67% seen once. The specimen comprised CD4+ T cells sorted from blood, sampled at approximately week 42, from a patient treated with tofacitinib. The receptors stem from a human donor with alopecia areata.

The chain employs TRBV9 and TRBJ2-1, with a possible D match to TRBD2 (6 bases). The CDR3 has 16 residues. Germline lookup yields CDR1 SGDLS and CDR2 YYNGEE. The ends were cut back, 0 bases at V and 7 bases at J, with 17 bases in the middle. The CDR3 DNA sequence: TGTGCCAGCAGCGTAGCTCAAGCGGGTGGTATAAATGAGCAGTTCTTC. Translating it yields CASSVAQAGGINEQFF.

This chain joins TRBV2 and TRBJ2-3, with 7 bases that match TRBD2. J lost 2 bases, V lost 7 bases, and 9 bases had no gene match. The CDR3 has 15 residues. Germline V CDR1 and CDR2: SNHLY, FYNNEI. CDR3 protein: CASKRSSGNTDTQYF. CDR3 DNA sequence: TGTGCCAGCAAAAGGTCCAGCGGGAACACAGATACGCAGTATTTT.

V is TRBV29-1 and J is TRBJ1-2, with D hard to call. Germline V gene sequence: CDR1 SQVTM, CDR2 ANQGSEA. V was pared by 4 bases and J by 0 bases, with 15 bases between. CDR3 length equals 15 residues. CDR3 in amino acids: CSVGRLLGANYGYTF. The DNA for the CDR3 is TGCAGCGTTGGGAGGTTGCTTGGGGCTAACTATGGCTACACCTTC.